The 25 T cell receptor beta chains below come from one sample, sequenced in a study of blood T cell repertoires in COVID-19. Assay used: immunoSEQ multiplex PCR; TCRdb lists only in-frame clones, some missing. The sample contains 250,000 or so clones, 90% of which appear only once. The specimen sequenced was PBMCs or T cells enriched from blood (not recorded which). The receptors come from a woman in her 30s with acute COVID-19.

The chain carries TRBV7-9 and TRBJ1-1; D might be TRBD1 (5 bases). Germline values: CDR1 SEHNR, CDR2 FQNEAQ (reference sequence). The V end lost 6 bases, the J end lost 4 bases, and 9 bases lay between the germline ends. The CDR3 totals 12 residues. CDR3 sequence: CASSPGPTEAFF. The CDR3 region has the DNA TGTGCCAGCAGTCCAGGGCCCACTGAAGCTTTCTTT.

This rearrangement joins TRBV2 to TRBJ1-6, with 7 nucleotides matching TRBD1. With V trimmed by 6 bases and J by 4 bases, 3 bases remained unmatched. Germline loops: CDR1 SNHLY, CDR2 FYNNEI. This CDR3 comprises 14 residues. The CDR3 region is CASRGTVYNSPLHF. The DNA for the CDR3 is TGTGCCAGCAGGGGGACAGTATATAATTCACCCCTCCACTTT.

This chain uses TRBV11-2 with TRBJ1-1; D is possibly TRBD1 (6 bases). Trimming removed 5 bases from V and 1 base from J, with 14 bases in between. The V gene's germline CDR1 is SGHAT and CDR2 FQNNGV. The CDR3 length is 15 residues. CDR3 in DNA: TGTGCCAGCAGCCCCCAGACAGGCTGGAACACTGAAGCTTTCTTT. Translation: CASSPQTGWNTEAFF.

The gene calls are TRBV12-3 or TRBV12-4 and TRBJ2-3; 7 nucleotides agree with TRBD2. The V gene end was trimmed by 5 bases and the J gene end by 6 bases; junction bases not matched to a gene: 5. CDR3 length: 13 residues. CDR3 amino acids: CASSPGAGDTQYF. The CDR3 region has the DNA TGTGCCAGCAGTCCGGGAGCGGGGGATACGCAGTATTTT.

This chain connects TRBV6-5 to TRBJ1-6; D ambiguous. CDR1 is MNHEY, CDR2 SVGAGI, per germline. The CDR3 length is 14 residues. The CDR3 loop reads CACAGSSYNSPLHF. CDR3 nucleotide sequence: TGTGCGTGCGCAGGAAGCTCCTATAATTCACCCCTCCACTTT.

The chain employs TRBV28 and TRBJ1-1; D ambiguous. Trimming took off 3 bases at V and 4 bases at J, with 15 bases between the two ends. Germline values: CDR1 MDHEN, CDR2 SYDVKM. This CDR3 has 15 amino acids. As DNA, the CDR3 is TGTGCCAGCAGTTTTCTTACAACCCCGGGCACTGAAGCTTTCTTT. As protein: CASSFLTTPGTEAFF.

The V call is TRBV27, the J call TRBJ2-7; 9 bases are a match to TRBD2. The V segment lost 10 bases and the J segment 3 bases; nucleotides outside the gene matches: 13. Germline V gives CDR1 MNHEY, CDR2 SMNVEV (reference sequence). The CDR3 is 15 residues long. The CDR3 protein is CATSPRLAEFYEQYF. The CDR3 bases are TGTGCCACCTCTCCGAGACTAGCGGAATTCTACGAGCAGTACTTC.

The V and J genes are TRBV7-9 and TRBJ1-3, with a weak D call TRBD1 (6 bases). Germline CDR1 SEHNR, CDR2 FQNEAQ (reference sequence). V was trimmed by 4 bases and J by 3 bases, leaving 10 bases between them. CDR3 length: 14 residues. The CDR3 DNA reads as TGTGCCAGCAGCTCCGGGACATTTGGAAACACCATATATTTT. This sequence encodes CASSSGTFGNTIYF.

V and J are TRBV7-3 and TRBJ2-3; TRBD2 matches 11 bases. CDR3 length equals 18 residues. The ends lost 0 bases at V and 4 bases at J; junction bases unmatched: 9. Germline assignment: CDR1 SGHTA and CDR2 FQGTGA. For the CDR3, the DNA is TGTGCCAGCAGCTTAACTGGGCTAGCGGGAGGAGGGGCAGATACGCAGTATTTT. Its translation: CASSLTGLAGGGADTQYF.

This rearrangement joins TRBV19 to TRBJ2-7; a weak D match, TRBD2 (7 bases). V was trimmed by 2 bases and J by 3 bases, leaving 14 bases between them. This CDR3 comprises 15 residues. CDR1 and CDR2 from the germline V gene are LNHDA and SQIVND (reference sequence). CDR3 bases: TGTGCCAGTAGTATAACGGGGGGCAGTATCTACGAGCAGTACTTC. As protein: CASSITGGSIYEQYF.

The chain carries TRBV3-1 (or the pseudogene TRBV3-2) and TRBJ2-1; 11 nucleotides match TRBD2. The J segment lost 6 bases and the V segment lost 6 bases, leaving 16 bases of the junction unmatched. The CDR3 covers 18 residues. The germline V gene has CDR1 LGHDT and CDR2 YNNKEL (reference sequence). The CDR3 DNA sequence: TGTGCCAGCAGACCCACTAGCGGGAGCTTGCTTTATCGCAATGAGCAGTTCTTC. This codes for CASRPTSGSLLYRNEQFF.

CDR3 DNA: TGCGCCAGCAGGGGACTAGCGGGAAACGAAGATACGCAGTATTTT. It translates to CASRGLAGNEDTQYF. J is TRBJ2-3 and V is TRBV10-2; TRBD2 matches at 13 bases. The germline V gene has CDR1 WSHSY and CDR2 SAAADI. With V trimmed by 6 bases and J by 5 bases, 5 bases remained unmatched. This CDR3 contains 15 residues.

The gene calls are TRBV4-1 and TRBJ2-7; 8 bases are shared with TRBD1. J lost 0 bases, V lost 2 bases, and 15 bases had no gene match. CDR3 size: 19 residues. The germline V gene has CDR1 MGHRA and CDR2 YSYEKL. In DNA, the CDR3 is TGCGCCAGCAGCCAAATAGGAGCGACAGACAGGGGCGGCTCCTACGAGCAGTACTTC. Translating gives CASSQIGATDRGGSYEQYF.

The chain carries TRBV4-3 and TRBJ1-5; 8 positions match TRBD1. Per germline, CDR1 LGHNA and CDR2 YSLEER. The CDR3 sequence is 14 residues long. Germline trimming cut 3 bases from V and 7 bases from J; bases unmatched to any gene: 5. The CDR3 sequence is CASSQERQGQPQHF. CDR3 bases: TGCGCCAGCAGCCAGGAACGACAGGGGCAGCCCCAGCATTTT.

This clone was detected only once. The rearrangement joins TRBV27 to TRBJ2-2; 9 nucleotides agree with TRBD2. The CDR3 runs to 16 residues. The ends lost 5 bases at V and 7 bases at J; junction bases unmatched: 11. The germline V gene has CDR1 MNHEY and CDR2 SMNVEV (reference sequence). The CDR3 here is CASSRGLALLGGELFF. The CDR3 DNA sequence: TGTGCCAGCAGTAGGGGACTAGCCCTCTTGGGCGGGGAGCTGTTTTTT.

This clone showed up just a few times. The chain uses TRBV28 and TRBJ1-5; a weak D match, TRBD1 (6 bases). The CDR3 totals 15 residues. Per the germline V gene, CDR1 is MDHEN and CDR2 is SYDVKM. Trimming left V 7 bases short and J 3 bases short, with 16 bases between. DNA of the CDR3: TGTGCCAGCACGAATCCGGACAGCACCAATCAGCCCCAGCATTTT. It is translated as CASTNPDSTNQPQHF.

This chain uses TRBV21-1 with TRBJ1-3; the table gives TRBD1 as D, unverified against the DNA. TRBV21-1 corresponds to a pseudogene. The CDR3 loop spans 17 amino acids. CDR3: CASSAPPTGISGNTIYF. The DNA of the CDR3 is TGTGCCAGCAGCGCCCCGCCGACAGGAATCTCTGGAAACACCATATATTTT.

This clone was recorded once. The chain is built from TRBV10-2 and TRBJ2-1, with a weak D call TRBD2 (5 bases). V dropped 6 bases and J dropped 7 bases, with 13 bases sitting between them. CDR3 size: 13 residues. Germline V gene data show CDR1 as WSHSY and CDR2 as SAAADI. This CDR3 reads CASRSFRGNEQFF. CDR3 coding DNA: TGCGCCAGCAGGAGCTTTCGCGGGAATGAGCAGTTCTTC.

The chain couples TRBV15 to TRBJ2-7; 10 bases line up with TRBD2. The V and J ends lost 0 bases and 6 bases, in that order; junction bases with no gene match: 5. Germline loops: CDR1 LNHNV, CDR2 YYDKDF (reference sequence). CDR3 size: 15 residues. CDR3: CATSRDLAGVGEQYF. The DNA for the CDR3 is TGTGCCACCAGCAGAGATCTAGCGGGAGTTGGCGAGCAGTACTTC. The full variable domain, its missing parts supplied by reference TRBV15 and TRBJ2-7, is DAMVIQNPRYQVTQFGKPVTLSCSQTLNHNVMYWYQQKSSQAPKLLFHYYDKDFNNEADTPDNFQSRRPNTSFCFLDIRSPGLGDTAMYLCATSRDLAGVGEQYFGPGTRLTVT.

The chain recombines TRBV4-2 with TRBJ2-3; TRBD2 might be the D (6 bases). V shed 4 bases and J shed 1 base, with 12 bases lying between them. Germline V gene sequence: CDR1 LGHNA, CDR2 YNFKEQ. The CDR3 runs 15 residues. CDR3 sequence: CASSPTGDGTDTQYF. CDR3 in DNA: TGTGCCAGCAGCCCCACGGGAGATGGCACAGATACGCAGTATTTT.

J is TRBJ1-5 and V is TRBV19; 11 nucleotides agree with TRBD1. There are 13 residues in the CDR3. V shed 9 bases and J 4 bases; nucleotides not matched to a gene: 2. Germline values: CDR1 LNHDA, CDR2 SQIVND (reference sequence). CDR3 nucleotide sequence: TGTGCCAGCGGACAGGGGGCGAATCAGCCCCAGCATTTT. Translating gives CASGQGANQPQHF.

J is TRBJ2-7 and V is TRBV25-1, with 8 bases aligning to TRBD1. The CDR3 spans 15 residues. Trimming cost V 1 base and J 3 bases; bases outside gene matches: 5. Looked up from germline, CDR1 is MGHDK and CDR2 is SYGVNS. Here the CDR3 reads CASSESGQGVYEQYF. CDR3 in DNA: TGTGCCAGCAGTGAATCAGGACAGGGAGTCTACGAGCAGTACTTC.

The J gene is TRBJ2-5, the V gene TRBV29-1; 7 bases line up with TRBD1. V shed 4 bases, J shed 1 base, and the junction held 6 bases outside the gene matches. The CDR3 extends over 14 amino acids. Per the germline V gene, CDR1 is SQVTM and CDR2 is ANQGSEA. CDR3 sequence reads: CSVGFPGGQETQYF. In DNA form, the CDR3 reads TGCAGCGTTGGGTTTCCAGGGGGCCAAGAGACCCAGTACTTC. Full variable domain (outside the CDR3, taken from reference TRBV29-1 and TRBJ2-5): SAVISQKPSRDICQRGTSLTIQCQVDSQVTMMFWYRQQPGQSLTLIATANQGSEATYESGFVIDKFPISRPNLTFSTLTVSNMSPEDSSIYLCSVGFPGGQETQYFGPGTRLLVL.

The rearrangement joins TRBV7-3 to TRBJ1-1, with D hard to call. From germline, CDR1 is SGHTA and CDR2 FQGTGA. V gave up 5 bases and J gave up 4 bases, with 11 bases separating them. The length of the CDR3 is 13 residues. The CDR3 protein is CASSPPGSTEAFF. CDR3 DNA: TGTGCCAGCAGCCCACCAGGATCCACTGAAGCTTTCTTT.

The chain employs TRBV4-2 and TRBJ2-3; 14 bases are a match to TRBD2. Germline CDR1 LGHNA, CDR2 YNFKEQ. The CDR3 totals 18 residues. The J segment lost 3 bases and the V segment lost 5 bases, leaving 10 bases of the junction unmatched. The CDR3 DNA follows: TGTGCCAGCAGCTGGGGACTAGCGGGAGTAGGTGGAACAGATACGCAGTATTTT. Translation: CASSWGLAGVGGTDTQYF.